The entry that follows covers one T cell receptor (beta chain) sequence. V dropped 5 bases and J dropped 7; count of bases not matched to a gene: 4. Germline V CDR1 and CDR2: MNHEY, SMNVEV (reference sequence). The length of the CDR3 is 14 residues. Libraries were prepared by immunoSEQ multiplex PCR; TCRdb keeps only in-frame clonotypes and omits some of them. The sample comprises about 20,000 clones, 70% to 90% of which are singletons, and about a fifth rests with the top ten. The source of the sample is a study of T cell changes during pregnancy in multiple sclerosis. Sequenced material: CD8+ T cells from peripheral blood mononuclear cells, taken after pregnancy. V is TRBV27 and J is TRBJ2-7, with 14 bases aligning to TRBD2. This sequence originates from a female donor in good health, enrolled as a control in a pregnancy study. The CDR3 sequence: CASSKGLAGVEQYF. Written as DNA, the CDR3 is TGTGCCAGCAGTAAGGGACTAGCGGGAGTAGAGCAGTACTTC.